The clone carrying this T cell receptor beta chain was observed many times. What it binds is unknown. The data are from a study of T cell repertoires in cytomegalovirus infection. Turning to the study itself: In the study, CMV epitopes included recently identified HLA-C-restricted and well-studied HLA-B-restricted ones. It was the public TCR beta signatures that indicated both CMV infection and matching HLA type. Whole-study findings and limits: The ex vivo response was dominated by HLA-C-restricted CMV-specific TCR beta clonotypes. Summed frequency of shared TCR beta families picked out CMV carriers who also had the relevant HLA.

MiXCR was run by TCRdb on the reads, yielding one entry per CDR3 protein. This table holds approximately 120,000 distinct CDR3 sequences, around 28% found once. The germline V and J ends were trimmed by 6 bases and 0 bases, with 8 bases remaining between them. This CDR3 has 14 amino acids. Per germline, CDR1 LGHNT and CDR2 FRNRAP. The rearrangement links TRBV12-5 to TRBJ1-4, with D hard to call. Sequenced material: CD8+ T cells from cultured PBMCs, taken from culture after CMV antigen stimulation. This receptor was identified in a human donor in good health (CMV status not recorded). Some clones in this sample may be carry-over from other donors' samples. CDR3 region: CASGQTSTNEKLFF. CDR3 DNA: TGTGCTAGTGGACAGACCTCAACTAATGAAAAACTGTTTTTT.